The clone carrying this TCR beta chain was seen only a few times. This sample was taken from a study of blood T cell repertoires in COVID-19. In the study overall: The United States, Italy and Spain supplied acute and convalescent COVID-19 samples. From T cells, B-cell-depleted T cells, or PBMCs came the material, which was cDNA or gDNA.

Original data processing: Reference gene primer amplification gave nucleated cell count estimates. Here immunoSEQ multiplex PCR was the method, and the copy in TCRdb shows in-frame clones only, minus some. V and J calls and clone size are as listed in that table; D and trimming were resolved from the DNA. The data hold 200,000 to 250,000 clones, with 82% observed a single time. This CDR3 is 17 amino acids long. The trim removed 5 bases at V and 4 bases at J, leaving 14 bases unmatched. Germline V gene lookup returns CDR1 MNHEY and CDR2 SMNVEV (reference sequence). This clonotype originated in a woman aged 80 or over with acute or convalescent COVID-19. The sequenced sample consisted of peripheral blood. The chain couples TRBV27 to TRBJ1-1; 9 nucleotides match TRBD1. The CDR3 sequence: CASSPGTGNLVGTEAFF. The CDR3 DNA sequence: TGTGCCAGCAGTCCCGGGACAGGGAATTTAGTAGGCACTGAAGCTTTCTTT.